This T cell receptor beta chain came from a study of cytomegalovirus exposure and HLA in healthy donors. The donors were healthy bone marrow donors. Germline V gene data show CDR1 as GTSNPN and CDR2 as SVGIG (reference sequence). This CDR3 has 12 residues. V was trimmed by 0 bases and J by 4 bases, leaving 6 bases between them. Study findings and constraints: It was assumed in the presence/absence analyses that sequencing depth was roughly uniform across donors.

As to this clone: Its target is unknown.

PCR involved 60 Vbeta and 13 Jbeta primers. Clones were read by immunoSEQ multiplex PCR, and TCRdb kept only the in-frame ones, dropping some. The table has tens of thousands of clones, roughly 79% seen once; the top ten hold 6.3%. This chain links TRBV30 with TRBJ1-1; possible D gene TRBD1, 5 bases. The specimen sequenced was PBMCs. This sequence was found in a man in his fifties in good health and CMV-seronegative. The CDR3 nucleotides read TGTGCCTGGAGTGTAGACAGCACTGAAGCTTTCTTT. As protein: CAWSVDSTEAFF. The variable domain in full, completed from reference TRBV30 and TRBJ1-1, reads SQTIHQWPATLVQPVGSPLSLECTVEGTSNPNLYWYRQAAGRGLQLLFYSVGIGQISSEVPQNLSASRPQDRQFILSSKKLLLSDSGFYLCAWSVDSTEAFFGQGTRLTVV.